This TCR beta chain was found in a study of T-cell reconstitution after alpha-beta-depleted transplantation in children (dated by TCRdb to the mid-2010s). In the study overall: T-cell immune reconstitution after TCRalphabeta/CD19-depleted allogeneic hematopoietic cell transplantation in children was quantitatively tracked in the study by means of TCR repertoire profiling.

V is pared back by 4 bases and J by 0 bases, with 11 bases lying between the germline termini. Looking up the germline V gene yields CDR1 SQVTM and CDR2 ANQGSEA. The CDR3 contains 14 residues, cysteine and phenylalanine counted. The kept DNA is CDR3 alone, 42 bases in frame from the first base. This clonotype was seen only a few times. Its antigen is currently not known. Qualities for individual bases were not recorded, and no much larger clone is one base off. To prepare the library, PCR was applied. Sequencing was carried out with an Illumina HiSeq 2500. TCR library preparation used molecular barcoding, with unique molecular identifiers applied to normalize quantification of the TCRbeta repertoire. TCRdb ran its own pipeline on the public reads, namely fastp trimming at Q25 and MiXCR clone calling, and kept in-frame beta chains. Each entry merges the rows of one CDR3 protein and shows their most common DNA and genes. Present in this sample are approximately 390,000 distinct CDR3 sequences, around 9.9% of which were seen just once. In total, the top ten clones hold approximately 5% of the sample.

Sequenced here: PBMCs from the stem cell graft donor, sampled from the stem cell graft. The sequence was obtained from a human donor who donated a stem cell graft to a child with acute myeloid leukemia. The sequence is built from TRBV29-1 and TRBJ2-3; no confident D gene assignment can be made. The CDR3 is CSVGFSSSTDTQYF. The DNA reads TGCAGCGTTGGGTTCAGTTCTAGCACAGATACGCAGTATTTT.